This TCR beta chain was identified in a study of blood T cell repertoires in COVID-19. Study-wide context: Acute-phase and convalescent COVID-19 samples originated in the United States, Italy and Spain.

Some clones are missing from TCRdb's copy, which holds only in-frame ones; the method was immunoSEQ multiplex PCR. The sample shows 100,000 to 120,000 clones, more than 65% of them seen only once. V shed 0 bases and J shed 5 bases, with 6 bases lying between them. The CDR3 spans 13 residues. Germline assignment: CDR1 SGHAT and CDR2 FQNNGV. Sequenced sample: peripheral blood. The chain uses TRBV11-2 and TRBJ2-3; unclear D gene. The source is a woman over 75 with acute or convalescent COVID-19. In nucleotides, the CDR3 is TGTGCCAGCAGCTTAGATCTCGGAGATACGCAGTATTTT. Its translation is CASSLDLGDTQYF.